This is a list of T cell receptor beta chains from one sample in a study of blood T cell repertoires in COVID-19. TCRdb's table, derived via immunoSEQ multiplex PCR, lists solely in-frame clones and lacks some. The table lists about 94,000 clones, over 65% of them singletons. The specimen sequenced was peripheral blood. The receptors originated from a man aged 65-85 years with COVID-19, enrolled during active disease. Both conserved end residues are part of each CDR3. The D gene is left open where the match is weak. Only some rows state a clone size, as once, few, many or a class for expanded clones.

size,J,V,D,CDR3,DNA
.,TRBJ2-7,TRBV29-1,TRBD1,CSVWDRNQYEQYF,TGCAGCGTTTGGGACAGGAATCAATACGAGCAGTACTTC
.,TRBJ2-3,TRBV7-2,.,CASSRVGPTDTQYF,TGTGCCAGCAGCCGGGTGGGTCCGACAGATACGCAGTATTTT
.,TRBJ2-7,TRBV28,TRBD1,CASSVTGTGSYEQYF,TGTGCCAGCAGTGTCACCGGGACAGGCTCCTACGAGCAGTACTTC
.,TRBJ2-3,TRBV4-3,.,CASRAQATSTDTQYF,TGCGCCAGCCGTGCGCAAGCGACTAGCACAGATACGCAGTATTTT
.,TRBJ2-7,TRBV11-3,.,CASSLDRTAHEQYF,TGTGCCAGCAGCTTAGACAGGACAGCCCACGAGCAGTACTTC
.,TRBJ2-7,TRBV15,TRBD2,CATSTGLAGGEQYF,TGTGCCACCAGCACAGGGCTAGCGGGTGGCGAGCAGTACTTC
few,TRBJ2-7,TRBV7-9,TRBD1,CASSPKDRESRNEQYF,TGTGCCAGCAGCCCTAAGGACAGGGAGAGTAGGAACGAGCAGTACTTC
.,TRBJ1-4,TRBV5-1,TRBD1,CASSSWGQGSEKLFF,TGCGCCAGCAGCAGCTGGGGACAGGGGAGTGAAAAACTGTTTTTT
.,TRBJ2-4,TRBV7-2,.,CASSLASEGGLNIQYF,TGTGCCAGCAGCTTAGCGTCCGAGGGCGGGCTAAACATTCAGTACTTC
.,TRBJ2-3,TRBV9,TRBD2,CASSTSGSTTDTQYF,TGTGCCAGCAGCACTAGCGGGAGCACCACAGATACGCAGTATTTT
.,TRBJ2-3,TRBV3-1/TRBV3-2,.,CASSQAAGSSTDTQYF,TGTGCCAGCAGCCAAGCCGCGGGGAGTAGCACAGATACGCAGTATTTT
once,TRBJ2-1,TRBV15,TRBD1,CATSRGQGISGEQFF,TGTGCCACCAGCAGAGGACAGGGAATCAGTGGGGAGCAGTTCTTC
few,TRBJ1-2,TRBV29-1,.,CSVVPGHYGYTF,TGCAGCGTTGTCCCGGGACATTATGGCTACACCTTC
.,TRBJ2-1,TRBV7-8,.,CAGGSRNEQFF,TGTGCGGGGGGTAGTCGCAATGAGCAGTTCTTC
.,TRBJ2-7,TRBV19,.,CASGRTLRPYEQYF,TGTGCCAGTGGCAGGACTCTGAGGCCCTACGAGCAGTACTTC
few,TRBJ1-2,TRBV30,.,CAWKWRTYDGYTF,TGTGCCTGGAAGTGGAGGACCTACGATGGCTACACCTTC
.,TRBJ1-1,TRBV7-2,.,CASSLDAGSNTEAFF,TGTGCCAGCAGCTTAGACGCAGGGTCGAACACTGAAGCTTTCTTT
once,TRBJ2-1,TRBV6-6,TRBD1,CASSRQGPNYSYNEQFF,TGTGCCAGCAGCCGACAGGGGCCAAATTACTCCTACAATGAGCAGTTCTTC
.,TRBJ1-1,TRBV3-1/TRBV3-2,.,CASSQSPEAFF,TGTGCCAGCAGCCAATCTCCTGAAGCTTTCTTT
.,TRBJ2-3,TRBV3-1/TRBV3-2,.,CASSQVQTGLDF,TGTGCCAGCAGCCAAGTTCAAACAGGGTTAGATTTT
.,TRBJ2-7,TRBV5-1,TRBD2,CASSIGTSGIAPYEQYF,TGCGCCAGCAGCATAGGGACTAGCGGTATAGCCCCCTACGAGCAGTACTTC